The clone carrying this TCR beta chain was seen more than once but under ten times. The data stem from a study of blood T cell repertoires in COVID-19. Assay used: immunoSEQ multiplex PCR; TCRdb lists only in-frame clones, some missing. The sample contains about 220,000 clones, around four fifths of which appear only once. With V trimmed by 5 bases and J by 0 bases, 6 bases remained unmatched. CDR3 length: 15 residues. CDR1 and CDR2 from the germline V gene are SGHTA and FQGNSA. The sequence was obtained from a woman aged 60 to 75 who had recovered from COVID-19. The sequenced material came from peripheral blood. The genes are TRBV7-2 and TRBJ1-1, with 7 bases matching TRBD1. The CDR3 sequence is CASSALTGMNTEAFF. The CDR3 DNA sequence: TGTGCCAGCAGCGCCCTGACAGGGATGAACACTGAAGCTTTCTTT.